One sample yielded the 32 T cell receptor beta chains listed below, sequenced in a study of cytomegalovirus exposure and HLA in healthy donors. Researchers ran the PCR with 60 Vbeta and 13 Jbeta primers. The assay was immunoSEQ multiplex PCR, and TCRdb's table has in-frame clones only and misses some. Of fewer than 150,000 clones detected, around 81% appear once; the ten largest clones hold roughly 2.8%. Sequenced input: PBMCs. The origin of the receptors is a male donor in good health and CMV-seronegative.

The chain is built from TRBV2 and TRBJ2-2; D is undetermined. CDR1 is SNHLY, CDR2 FYNNEI, per germline. CDR3 size: 12 residues. Trimming stripped 3 bases from V and 5 bases from J, with 4 bases between. Here the CDR3 reads CASSDSTGELFF. CDR3 nucleotide sequence: TGTGCCAGCAGTGATTCAACCGGGGAGCTGTTTTTT.

This chain links TRBV19 with TRBJ1-5; D possibly corresponds to TRBD1 (5 bases). There are 17 residues in the CDR3. From germline, CDR1 is LNHDA and CDR2 SQIVND (reference sequence). V lost 0 bases to trimming and J lost 7 bases, with 19 bases between them. CDR3 sequence (DNA): TGTGCCAGTAGTATAGATCCAGGTTTGGGGGGACGCCAGCCCCAGCATTTT. It translates to CASSIDPGLGGRQPQHF.

The rearrangement joins TRBV30 to TRBJ1-5, with D hard to call. The CDR3 spans 13 residues. Trimming shortened V by 1 base and J by 5 bases, and 9 bases separated the two germline ends. The V gene's germline CDR1 is GTSNPN and CDR2 SVGIG (reference sequence). The CDR3 loop reads CAWSGGVDQPQHF. The CDR3 region has the DNA TGTGCCTGGAGTGGGGGAGTCGATCAGCCCCAGCATTTT.

This chain uses TRBV18 with TRBJ1-2, with TRBD1 as a possible D gene (6 bases). Per germline, CDR1 KGHSH and CDR2 LQKENI. V was shortened by 2 bases and J by 6 bases, with 13 bases between the two germline ends. The CDR3 extends over 14 amino acids. The CDR3 DNA follows: TGTGCCAGCTCACCAAAGAATCAGGGGAATGGCTACACCTTC. Its translation is CASSPKNQGNGYTF. Full variable domain (missing parts from reference TRBV18 and TRBJ1-2): NAGVMQNPRHLVRRRGQEARLRCSPMKGHSHVYWYRQLPEEGLKFMVYLQKENIIDESGMPKERFSAEFPKEGPSILRIQQVVRGDSAAYFCASSPKNQGNGYTFGSGTRLTVV.

Worth noting for this clone: Other DNA sequences in this specimen translate into the identical CDR3. This chain connects TRBV5-4 to TRBJ2-2; 8 bases are a match to TRBD2. Germline assignment: CDR1 SGHNT and CDR2 YYREEE (reference sequence). This CDR3 comprises 16 residues. Trimming took 1 base from V and 4 from J; bases not matched to a gene: 6. The CDR3 here is CASSLLAGGLTGELFF. Here the CDR3 DNA reads TGTGCCAGCAGCTTGCTCGCGGGAGGCCTCACCGGGGAGCTGTTTTTT.

A single count supports this clone. Relative to the germline gene, one junction end is altered; a read error may explain this. The chain employs TRBV5-1 and TRBJ1-2, with 7 positions matching TRBD1. The CDR3 runs to 15 residues. The germline CDR1 and CDR2 sequences are SGHRS and YFSETQ. CDR3 in DNA: TGCTCCAGCAGACCAGGGGGAAGGTCTAACTATGGCTACACCTTC. Its protein is CSSRPGGRSNYGYTF.

J is TRBJ1-4 and V is TRBV29-1; 8 bases are shared with TRBD1. V was clipped by 6 bases and J by 2 bases; unmatched bases: 5. Germline V gives CDR1 SQVTM, CDR2 ANQGSEA. The CDR3 contains 14 residues. CDR3 bases: TGCAGCGTGACCCCAGGGGGCACTAATGAAAAACTGTTTTTT. Encoded protein: CSVTPGGTNEKLFF.

The chain carries TRBV29-1 and TRBJ1-2; the D gene is possibly TRBD1 (5 bases). This CDR3 is 13 amino acids long. Trimming took off 3 bases at V and 1 base at J, with 9 bases between the two ends. Germline V gene lookup returns CDR1 SQVTM and CDR2 ANQGSEA. The CDR3 here is CSVEGGGNYGYTF. The CDR3, as DNA: TGCAGCGTTGAGGGGGGGGGTAACTATGGCTACACCTTC.

This clone occurred a few times. This chain joins TRBV2 and TRBJ2-2, with D perhaps TRBD2 (6 bases). The germline V gene has CDR1 SNHLY and CDR2 FYNNEI. Trimming took off 8 bases at V and 7 bases at J, with 20 bases between the two ends. This CDR3 spans 15 amino acids. The CDR3 spells CASEGSGSGLGELFF. Here the CDR3 DNA reads TGTGCCAGCGAGGGGTCCGGGAGTGGTCTCGGGGAGCTGTTTTTT. The variable domain in full, with the rest retrieved from reference TRBV2 and TRBJ2-2, is EPEVTQTPSHQVTQMGQEVILRCVPISNHLYFYWYRQILGQKVEFLVSFYNNEISEKSEIFDDQFSVERPDGSNFTLKIRSTKLEDSAMYFCASEGSGSGLGELFFGEGSRLTVL.

This chain links TRBV9 with TRBJ1-1; 8 positions agree with TRBD1. There are 13 residues in the CDR3. V dropped 3 bases and J dropped 4; count of bases not matched to a gene: 2. Germline CDR1 SGDLS, CDR2 YYNGEE. The CDR3 here is CASSATGGTEAFF. For the CDR3, the DNA is TGTGCCAGCAGCGCCACAGGGGGCACTGAAGCTTTCTTT.

This chain connects TRBV4-3 to TRBJ1-2; TRBD1 might be the D (6 bases). The CDR3 sequence is 15 residues long. The V gene lost 0 bases and the J gene lost 0 bases, with 8 bases spanning the gap. The germline V gene encodes CDR1 LGHNA and CDR2 YSLEER. CDR3 coding DNA: TGCGCCAGCAGCCAAGAGGACAGTTCTAACTATGGCTACACCTTC. Translation gives CASSQEDSSNYGYTF.

This sequence joins TRBV5-1 and TRBJ1-1; 9 positions agree with TRBD1. The CDR3 is 14 residues long. After removal of 0 bases from V and 11 bases from J, the junction contained 8 bases not matched to a gene. Germline lookup yields CDR1 SGHRS and CDR2 YFSETQ. The CDR3 spells CASSLEVRDRAAFF. In nucleotides, the CDR3 is TGCGCCAGCAGCTTGGAAGTCCGGGACAGGGCGGCTTTCTTT.

The chain uses TRBV27 and TRBJ2-2; D perhaps matches TRBD1 (5 bases). CDR3 size: 15 residues. The V gene lost 7 bases and the J gene lost 2 bases, with 14 bases spanning the gap. Germline assignment: CDR1 MNHEY and CDR2 SMNVEV (reference sequence). CDR3 bases: TGTGCCAGCACCTTCGGTGGGGCAAACACCGGGGAGCTGTTTTTT. Protein product: CASTFGGANTGELFF.

This clone was recorded only once. This sequence joins TRBV10-3 and TRBJ1-2, with a tentative D call TRBD1 (5 bases). Trimming stripped 0 bases from V and 7 bases from J, with 12 bases between. Per the germline V gene, CDR1 is ENHRY and CDR2 is SYGVKD. The CDR3 consists of 14 residues. The CDR3 spells CAISESVGVGGYTF. Here the CDR3 DNA reads TGTGCCATCAGTGAGTCGGTAGGGGTCGGTGGCTACACCTTC.

A single count supports this clone. This chain joins TRBV7-9 and TRBJ1-4, with 9 positions matching TRBD1. The length of the CDR3 is 16 residues. Germline V gene data show CDR1 as SEHNR and CDR2 as FQNEAQ (reference sequence). Trimming took 2 bases from V and 8 from J; bases not matched to a gene: 9. The CDR3 region has the DNA TGTGCCAGCAGCTTAAACAGGGGGCGATTAGGCGAAAAACTGTTTTTT. Its protein is CASSLNRGRLGEKLFF.

V usage is TRBV7-6 and J usage is TRBJ2-7, with a possible D match to TRBD1 (6 bases). Germline V gene sequence: CDR1 SGHVS, CDR2 FNYEAQ. The ends were cut back, 1 base at V and 2 bases at J, with 12 bases in the middle. The CDR3 is 15 residues long. CDR3 in amino acids: CASSLEAGVPYEQYF. In nucleotides, the CDR3 is TGTGCCAGCAGCTTAGAGGCAGGGGTTCCCTACGAGCAGTACTTC.

The chain employs TRBV6-5 and TRBJ2-7; TRBD2 matches at 9 bases. CDR1 MNHEY and CDR2 SVGAGI come from the germline V gene. V shed 0 bases, J shed 5 bases, and the junction held 8 bases outside the gene matches. This CDR3 comprises 16 residues. CDR3 sequence (DNA): TGTGCCAGCAGTTACTCGAGGGCGGGAGGGGCCGACGAGCAGTACTTC. Its protein is CASSYSRAGGADEQYF.

The V call is TRBV7-2, the J call TRBJ1-5; D may be TRBD1 (6 bases). CDR3 length: 13 residues. V was trimmed by 7 bases and J by 4 bases, leaving 11 bases between them. CDR1 and CDR2 from the germline V gene are SGHTA and FQGNSA. In DNA, the CDR3 is TGTGCCAGCACCCGGGACAAAAATCAGCCCCAGCATTTT. Its translation is CASTRDKNQPQHF.

The chain is built from TRBV5-1 and TRBJ1-1; 8 bases align to TRBD1. The CDR3 spans 14 residues. V shed 4 bases, J shed 6 bases, and the junction held 8 bases outside the gene matches. The germline gives CDR1 SGHRS, CDR2 YFSETQ. CDR3 protein: CASSPTGGWAEAFF. The CDR3 DNA is TGCGCCAGCAGCCCCACAGGGGGGTGGGCTGAAGCTTTCTTT.

The chain has TRBV7-9 and TRBJ2-3; D remains unclear. The germline V and J ends were trimmed by 5 bases and 2 bases, with 5 bases remaining between them. Germline V gene lookup returns CDR1 SEHNR and CDR2 FQNEAQ (reference sequence). This CDR3 spans 12 amino acids. This CDR3 is CASSRNTDTQYF. The CDR3 DNA sequence: TGTGCCAGCAGCCGTAACACAGATACGCAGTATTTT.

With respect to this clone: No conserved phenylalanine or tryptophan is present at the end of the CDR3, so a read error is the likely explanation. V is TRBV9 and J is TRBJ1-1, with 9 positions matching TRBD1. Germline trimming cut 4 bases from V and 0 bases from J; bases unmatched to any gene: 7. Germline lookup yields CDR1 SGDLS and CDR2 YYNGEE. The CDR3 covers 16 residues. The CDR3 sequence: CASSRGQGAMNTEAFL. Here the CDR3 DNA reads TGTGCCAGCAGCCGGGGACAGGGAGCCATGAACACTGAAGCTTTCCTT.

The chain recombines TRBV6-5 with TRBJ2-7, with 8 bases that match TRBD2. The V gene end was trimmed by 2 bases and the J gene end by 3 bases; junction bases not matched to a gene: 9. Germline-derived CDR1 and CDR2 are MNHEY and SVGAGI. This CDR3 has 16 amino acids. Here the CDR3 DNA reads TGTGCCAGCAGTTACGCGGCGGGAGGCCCTAGCTACGAGCAGTACTTC. This translates into CASSYAAGGPSYEQYF.

The chain carries TRBV7-2 and TRBJ2-3; tentative D call: TRBD2 (7 bases). The germline V gene encodes CDR1 SGHTA and CDR2 FQGNSA. Trimming stripped 0 bases from V and 5 bases from J, with 12 bases between. The CDR3 is 15 residues long. CDR3 amino acids: CASSLAGGPEDTQYF. CDR3 in DNA: TGTGCCAGCAGCTTAGCGGGGGGGCCGGAAGATACGCAGTATTTT.

The chain carries TRBV7-8 and TRBJ2-2, with 8 bases matching TRBD2. This CDR3 has 16 residues. Germline CDR1 reads SGHVS; CDR2 reads FQNEAQ. Trimming took 2 bases from V and 2 from J; bases not matched to a gene: 4. CDR3 DNA: TGTGCCAGCAGCTTACGAGCGGGGGTAAACACCGGGGAGCTGTTTTTT. This gives the protein CASSLRAGVNTGELFF.

V and J are TRBV2 and TRBJ2-3; 10 bases fit TRBD2. Looked up from germline, CDR1 is SNHLY and CDR2 is FYNNEI. With 5 bases clipped from V and 5 bases from J, the junction kept 10 bases outside the gene matches. This CDR3 has 16 amino acids. DNA of the CDR3: TGTGCCAGCAGTTTAGGGTCTAGCGGGAGTTTAGATACGCAGTATTTT. Protein: CASSLGSSGSLDTQYF.

This clone was seen a handful of times. The V and J genes are TRBV29-1 and TRBJ1-2; 7 bases are a match to TRBD1. The ends lost 4 bases at V and 3 bases at J; junction bases unmatched: 5. Germline V gives CDR1 SQVTM, CDR2 ANQGSEA. The CDR3 covers 13 residues. The chain's CDR3 is CSVVQGTDYGYTF. The CDR3 DNA sequence: TGCAGCGTTGTACAGGGGACGGACTATGGCTACACCTTC.

The chain links TRBV6-5 to TRBJ2-2; unclear D gene. The CDR3 loop spans 16 amino acids. V lost 2 bases, J lost 7 bases, and 17 bases lay in between. CDR1 is MNHEY, CDR2 SVGAGI, per germline. The CDR3 DNA sequence: TGTGCCAGCAGTTACCGTCCGCTGGCTGGAGTCGGGGAGCTGTTTTTT. The encoded protein is CASSYRPLAGVGELFF.

The rearrangement joins TRBV5-5 to TRBJ1-3; 10 nucleotides line up with TRBD1. The CDR3 runs 16 residues. In germline, CDR1 is SGHKS, CDR2 YYEKEE (reference sequence). J was trimmed by 3 bases and V by 4 bases; bases with no gene match: 7. CDR3: CASSTWTGGGGNTIYF. CDR3 coding DNA: TGTGCCAGCAGCACCTGGACAGGGGGAGGTGGAAACACCATATATTTT.

The V call is TRBV28, the J call TRBJ1-4; 10 bases are a match to TRBD1. This CDR3 has 15 residues. Trimming removed 1 base from V and 8 bases from J; junction bases left unmatched: 4. The germline CDR1 and CDR2 sequences are MDHEN and SYDVKM. The CDR3 is CASSLSDRGREKLFF. The DNA for the CDR3 is TGTGCCAGCAGTTTATCCGACAGGGGGCGGGAAAAACTGTTTTTT.

The rearrangement links TRBV5-4 to TRBJ2-5, with 11 bases aligning to TRBD2. This CDR3 has 15 residues. From germline, CDR1 is SGHNT and CDR2 YYREEE (reference sequence). Trimming took 4 bases from V and 5 from J; bases not matched to a gene: 7. CDR3 sequence (DNA): TGTGCCAGCAGCGCAGAGACTAGCGGGACGGAGACCCAGTACTTC. Translation gives CASSAETSGTETQYF.

CDR3 DNA sequence: TGTGCCAGCAGCTCGCAGGGGGCGCAGGGCTACACCTTC. As protein: CASSSQGAQGYTF. The V gene is TRBV7-2, the J gene TRBJ1-2; 8 nucleotides agree with TRBD1. Losses at the gene ends were 4 bases for V and 8 bases for J; bases not matched to a gene: 6. Germline V gene lookup returns CDR1 SGHTA and CDR2 FQGNSA. This CDR3 is 13 amino acids long.

This clone was seen more than once but under ten times. The rearrangement links TRBV30 to TRBJ1-2; D is uncertain. V was shortened by 4 bases and J by 8 bases, with 17 bases between the two germline ends. CDR3 length equals 13 residues. The germline gives CDR1 GTSNPN, CDR2 SVGIG (reference sequence). In nucleotides, the CDR3 is TGTGCCTGGACTCCGTCGGGAGCATTCGGCTACACCTTC. It translates to CAWTPSGAFGYTF.